Following are 30 T cell receptor beta chains from one sample sequenced in a study of shared clonotypes between healthy human individuals. Here immunoSEQ multiplex PCR was the method, and the copy in TCRdb shows in-frame clones only, minus some. The sample lists hundreds of thousands of clones, about 96% occurring once. The sample consisted of naive CD4+ T cells sorted from blood. Subset in this sample: CD45RA+ positively selected. Source of these receptors: a woman between 25 and 40 years old in good health.

The gene calls are TRBV5-1 and TRBJ1-4; 10 nucleotides line up with TRBD1. The junction had 6 bases not matched to a gene; V was cut back by 4 bases and J by 6 bases. Germline assignment: CDR1 SGHRS and CDR2 YFSETQ. CDR3 size: 15 residues. The CDR3 coding sequence is TGCGCCAGCAGCCGTACCGGGACAGGGGATGAAAAACTGTTTTTT. Translating gives CASSRTGTGDEKLFF.

V usage is TRBV28 and J usage is TRBJ1-5; 8 bases agree with TRBD1. Per the germline V gene, CDR1 is MDHEN and CDR2 is SYDVKM. The V gene end was trimmed by 8 bases and the J gene end by 7 bases; junction bases not matched to a gene: 10. CDR3 length: 14 residues. The CDR3 here is CASWGQVWRQPQHF. The CDR3 coding sequence is TGTGCCAGCTGGGGACAGGTATGGAGACAGCCCCAGCATTTT.

The CDR3 loop is CASSQTSIIPKPYEQYF. The CDR3 nucleotides read TGTGCCAGCAGCCAGACTAGCATCATACCGAAGCCCTACGAGCAGTACTTC. The V gene is TRBV11-2, the J gene TRBJ2-5, with TRBD2 matching 7 bases. The DNA end lines up better with TRBJ2-7; the J call may be wrong. Germline loops: CDR1 SGHAT, CDR2 FQNNGV. The CDR3 is 17 residues long.

The V call is TRBV28, the J call TRBJ2-7; D unclear. CDR1 MDHEN and CDR2 SYDVKM come from the germline V gene. CDR3 size: 15 residues. Deletions cut 2 bases from V and 2 bases from J, with 13 bases between. The CDR3 DNA reads TGTGCCAGCAGTTTAGGGTCAGTTTCGGCCTACGAGCAGTACTTC. It is translated as CASSLGSVSAYEQYF. The variable domain in full, with the rest retrieved from reference TRBV28 and TRBJ2-7, is DVKVTQSSRYLVKRTGEKVFLECVQDMDHENMFWYRQDPGLGLRLIYFSYDVKMKEKGDIPEGYSVSREKKERFSLILESASTNQTSMYLCASSLGSVSAYEQYFGPGTRLTVT.

The chain is built from TRBV4-2 and TRBJ2-7; 8 positions match TRBD2. Looked up from germline, CDR1 is LGHNA and CDR2 is YNFKEQ. Trimming cost V 1 base and J 0 bases; bases outside gene matches: 5. The CDR3 extends over 16 amino acids. The CDR3 region is CASSQVASGFSYEQYF. The CDR3, as DNA: TGTGCCAGCAGCCAAGTGGCTAGCGGGTTCTCCTACGAGCAGTACTTC.

The genes are TRBV19 and TRBJ2-2, with 10 bases aligning to TRBD2. The CDR3 has 17 amino acids. Germline V gene lookup returns CDR1 LNHDA and CDR2 SQIVND (reference sequence). Losses at the gene ends were 8 bases for V and 0 bases for J; bases not matched to a gene: 9. The chain's CDR3 is CASGLAEVAPNTGELFF. In nucleotides, the CDR3 is TGTGCCAGTGGACTAGCGGAGGTAGCTCCGAACACCGGGGAGCTGTTTTTT.

The chain links TRBV2 to TRBJ2-7, with D perhaps matching TRBD2 (6 bases). Germline CDR1 and CDR2: SNHLY and FYNNEI. The V end lost 1 base, the J end lost 2 bases, and 12 bases lay between the germline ends. The length of the CDR3 is 15 residues. CDR3 bases: TGTGCCAGCAGTGAAGGTGTAGCGGAAACCTACGAGCAGTACTTC. Translation gives CASSEGVAETYEQYF. The full variable domain, in which reference TRBV2 and TRBJ2-7 provide the parts outside the CDR3, is EPEVTQTPSHQVTQMGQEVILRCVPISNHLYFYWYRQILGQKVEFLVSFYNNEISEKSEIFDDQFSVERPDGSNFTLKIRSTKLEDSAMYFCASSEGVAETYEQYFGPGTRLTVT.

The DNA of the CDR3 is TGTGCCAGCGGGGGACTAGCGGTAAGCTCCTACGAGCAGTACTTC. Protein: CASGGLAVSSYEQYF. This chain connects TRBV6-1 to TRBJ2-7; 11 nucleotides agree with TRBD2. There are 15 residues in the CDR3. The junction had 6 bases not matched to a gene; V was cut back by 8 bases and J by 0 bases. Germline values: CDR1 MNHNS, CDR2 SASEGT.

The chain recombines TRBV29-1 with TRBJ2-5; D is ambiguous. Trimming shortened V by 7 bases and J by 2 bases, and 11 bases separated the two germline ends. Germline CDR1 SQVTM, CDR2 ANQGSEA. This CDR3 contains 12 residues. Here the CDR3 reads CSALRVQETQYF. CDR3 coding DNA: TGCAGCGCACTTAGGGTTCAAGAGACCCAGTACTTC. The full variable domain, its missing parts supplied by reference TRBV29-1 and TRBJ2-5, is SAVISQKPSRDICQRGTSLTIQCQVDSQVTMMFWYRQQPGQSLTLIATANQGSEATYESGFVIDKFPISRPNLTFSTLTVSNMSPEDSSIYLCSALRVQETQYFGPGTRLLVL.

The V and J genes are TRBV7-9 and TRBJ2-1; 8 bases agree with TRBD2. The CDR3 runs to 15 residues. Looked up from germline, CDR1 is SEHNR and CDR2 is FQNEAQ (reference sequence). J gave up 4 bases and V 5 bases, and 7 bases lay outside the gene matches. CDR3 in amino acids: CASSRTAGEYNEQFF. The CDR3 nucleotides are TGTGCCAGCAGCCGCACAGCGGGAGAATACAATGAGCAGTTCTTC. The full variable domain, completed using reference TRBV7-9 and TRBJ2-1, is DTGVSQNPRHKITKRGQNVTFRCDPISEHNRLYWYRQTLGQGPEFLTYFQNEAQLEKSRLLSDRFSAERPKGSFSTLEIQRTEQGDSAMYLCASSRTAGEYNEQFFGPGTRLTVL.

This sequence joins TRBV19 and TRBJ2-6; D gene unclear. The V end lost 6 bases, the J end lost 0 bases, and 9 bases lay between the germline ends. Germline values: CDR1 LNHDA, CDR2 SQIVND (reference sequence). The CDR3 totals 15 residues. CDR3 residues: CASRTQSSGANVLTF. CDR3 nucleotides: TGTGCCAGTAGGACCCAGAGCTCTGGGGCCAACGTCCTGACTTTC.

V gene TRBV5-1 combines with J gene TRBJ2-5; a weak D match, TRBD2 (5 bases). V was cut by 1 base and J by 5 bases, with 18 bases left in between. This CDR3 contains 16 residues. Germline lookup yields CDR1 SGHRS and CDR2 YFSETQ. The CDR3 DNA is TGCGCCAGCAGCTTGCGGCTGCGGGCGACTTGGGAGACCCAGTACTTC. Translated: CASSLRLRATWETQYF.

This clone appeared a few times. The gene calls are TRBV7-9 and TRBJ1-4; maybe TRBD1 (5 bases). V was trimmed by 5 bases and J by 8 bases, leaving 12 bases between them. In germline, CDR1 is SEHNR, CDR2 FQNEAQ (reference sequence). CDR3 length: 13 amino acids. CDR3 nucleotides: TGTGCCAGCAGCCCCAGGGTTGGGGAAAAACTGTTTTTT. It translates to CASSPRVGEKLFF.

The chain carries TRBV2 and TRBJ2-3; 10 positions match TRBD2. Trimming removed 1 base from V and 6 bases from J; junction bases left unmatched: 4. CDR1 is SNHLY, CDR2 FYNNEI, per germline. This CDR3 has 15 residues. CDR3: CASSEELAGLDTQYF. Written as DNA, the CDR3 is TGTGCCAGCAGTGAAGAACTAGCGGGATTGGATACGCAGTATTTT.

The chain combines TRBV11-2 with TRBJ2-5; 11 bases fit TRBD1. This CDR3 is 16 amino acids long. Trimming removed 1 base from V and 3 bases from J; junction bases left unmatched: 4. Germline CDR1 and CDR2: SGHAT and FQNNGV. CDR3 DNA sequence: TGTGCCAGCAGCTTAGGCGGGACAGGGGGGGAAGAGACCCAGTACTTC. Residues: CASSLGGTGGEETQYF. Looking up the rest from reference TRBV11-2 and TRBJ2-5 gives the full variable domain: EAGVAQSPRYKIIEKRQSVAFWCNPISGHATLYWYQQILGQGPKLLIQFQNNGVVDDSQLPKDRFSAERLKGVDSTLKIQPAKLEDSAVYLCASSLGGTGGEETQYFGPGTRLLVL.

This chain connects TRBV6-6 to TRBJ1-1, with no clear D. Germline CDR1 and CDR2: MNHNY and SVGAGI (reference sequence). There are 13 residues in the CDR3. Trimming removed 2 bases at V and 6 bases at J, with 10 bases between. The CDR3 protein is CASSYRDHPEAFF. The CDR3 nucleotides are TGTGCCAGCAGTTACAGGGATCACCCTGAAGCTTTCTTT.

This chain uses TRBV28 with TRBJ1-5; D unresolved. Germline V gene data show CDR1 as MDHEN and CDR2 as SYDVKM. This CDR3 has 14 residues. V shed 4 bases and J shed 0 bases, with 7 bases lying between them. CDR3 sequence reads: CASSSEFSNQPQHF. The CDR3 bases are TGTGCCAGCAGTTCTGAGTTTAGCAATCAGCCCCAGCATTTT.

The CDR3 region has the DNA TGTGCCAGCAGCAATGACAGGTCAATCAACACTGAAGCTTTCTTT. Translated, it gives CASSNDRSINTEAFF. The V gene is TRBV6-1, the J gene TRBJ1-1, with D maybe TRBD1 (6 bases). The germline gives CDR1 MNHNS, CDR2 SASEGT. This CDR3 comprises 15 residues. V lost 6 bases to trimming and J lost 2 bases, with 16 bases between them.

The chain links TRBV28 to TRBJ1-6; the D is unclear. Trimming cost V 0 bases and J 9 bases, with 3 bases left between them. CDR3 size: 12 residues. Germline loops: CDR1 MDHEN, CDR2 SYDVKM. The CDR3 spells CASSLWSSPLHF. CDR3 DNA: TGTGCCAGCAGTTTATGGAGTTCACCCCTCCACTTT.

The chain is built from TRBV13 and TRBJ1-4; tentative D call: TRBD1 (5 bases). Germline V gene sequence: CDR1 PRHDT, CDR2 FYEKMQ (reference sequence). CDR3 size: 15 residues. V was pared by 6 bases and J by 2 bases, with 13 bases between. CDR3 residues: CASRRGFRTNEKLFF. CDR3 coding DNA: TGTGCCAGCAGGAGGGGCTTCAGGACTAATGAAAAACTGTTTTTT.

The chain has TRBV7-9 and TRBJ2-1; 7 positions match TRBD2. Germline V gene data show CDR1 as SEHNR and CDR2 as FQNEAQ (reference sequence). The ends lost 4 bases at V and 7 bases at J; junction bases unmatched: 13. CDR3 length: 16 residues. The CDR3 is CASSSPLSGGKNEQFF. DNA of the CDR3: TGTGCCAGCAGCTCACCTTTATCGGGAGGTAAGAATGAGCAGTTCTTC. The full variable domain, in which reference TRBV7-9 and TRBJ2-1 provide the parts outside the CDR3, is DTGVSQNPRHKITKRGQNVTFRCDPISEHNRLYWYRQTLGQGPEFLTYFQNEAQLEKSRLLSDRFSAERPKGSFSTLEIQRTEQGDSAMYLCASSSPLSGGKNEQFFGPGTRLTVL.

The chain is built from TRBV7-9 and TRBJ2-4, with unresolved D. The V and J ends lost 3 bases and 1 base respectively, with 16 bases between them. The CDR3 contains 17 residues. Per germline, CDR1 SEHNR and CDR2 FQNEAQ (reference sequence). This CDR3 is CASSFVQVPAAKNIQYF. The CDR3 coding sequence is TGTGCCAGCAGCTTTGTTCAGGTACCGGCGGCCAAAAACATTCAGTACTTC.

The V call is TRBV5-1, the J call TRBJ1-1; D call uncertain. Germline CDR1 is SGHRS and CDR2 is YFSETQ. This CDR3 contains 12 residues. Trimming took 0 bases from V and 11 from J, leaving 11 bases between them. CDR3 sequence reads: CASSLEGRSAFF. The CDR3 region has the DNA TGCGCCAGCAGCTTGGAGGGCAGGAGCGCTTTCTTT.

The V gene is TRBV4-1, the J gene TRBJ2-1, with D maybe TRBD2 (6 bases). V was trimmed by 1 base and J by 8 bases, leaving 21 bases between them. Germline V gene lookup returns CDR1 MGHRA and CDR2 YSYEKL. The CDR3 extends over 17 amino acids. The CDR3 DNA follows: TGCGCCAGCAGCCAAGTCAGCGGGTATGCCCGGAGGGATGAGCAGTTCTTC. The encoded protein is CASSQVSGYARRDEQFF.

The CDR3 sequence is CATSRDGTGAYGYTF. As DNA, the CDR3 is TGTGCCACCAGCAGAGATGGGACAGGGGCCTATGGCTACACCTTC. The chain combines TRBV15 with TRBJ1-2; TRBD1 matches at 10 bases. The germline gives CDR1 LNHNV, CDR2 YYDKDF (reference sequence). V dropped 0 bases and J dropped 4; count of bases not matched to a gene: 2. The CDR3 runs 15 residues.

V is TRBV5-1 and J is TRBJ2-3, with 12 bases identical to TRBD2. With V trimmed by 5 bases and J by 1 base, 11 bases remained unmatched. The CDR3 runs 18 residues. Germline lookup yields CDR1 SGHRS and CDR2 YFSETQ. CDR3 region: CASSLTSGREFGTDTQYF. The CDR3 DNA is TGCGCCAGCAGTCTGACTAGCGGGAGAGAGTTTGGCACAGATACGCAGTATTTT.

This clone was seen more than once but under ten times. This sequence joins TRBV6-6 and TRBJ2-7, with D maybe TRBD2 (6 bases). Germline CDR1 MNHNY, CDR2 SVGAGI (reference sequence). Trimming took 5 bases from V and 6 from J, leaving 17 bases between them. The CDR3 is 14 amino acids. The CDR3 loop is CASSPPRDSGEQYF. The CDR3 DNA follows: TGTGCCAGCAGTCCCCCTCGGGACTCGGGCGAGCAGTACTTC.

This clone was recorded only once. This chain links TRBV4-1 with TRBJ2-2; 8 bases are a match to TRBD1. The germline V gene encodes CDR1 MGHRA and CDR2 YSYEKL. This CDR3 has 15 residues. The V gene end was trimmed by 3 bases and the J gene end by 5 bases; junction bases not matched to a gene: 5. This chain's CDR3 is CASSHRGQETGELFF. The CDR3 DNA follows: TGCGCCAGCAGCCACAGGGGGCAGGAGACCGGGGAGCTGTTTTTT.

This rearrangement joins TRBV7-2 to TRBJ1-5; no clear D. From germline, CDR1 is SGHTA and CDR2 FQGNSA. V shed 2 bases and J shed 3 bases, with 14 bases lying between them. This CDR3 contains 16 residues. The CDR3 bases are TGTGCCAGCAGCTTACTAGTCGGGCACTACAATCAGCCCCAGCATTTT. It encodes CASSLLVGHYNQPQHF. The full variable domain, in which reference TRBV7-2 and TRBJ1-5 provide the parts outside the CDR3, is GAGVSQSPSNKVTEKGKDVELRCDPISGHTALYWYRQSLGQGLEFLIYFQGNSAPDKSGLPSDRFSAERTGGSVSTLTIQRTQQEDSAVYLCASSLLVGHYNQPQHFGDGTRLSIL.

J is TRBJ1-1 and V is TRBV6-1; D is unclear. This CDR3 comprises 13 residues. V was pared by 6 bases and J by 2 bases, with 10 bases between. Germline assignment: CDR1 MNHNS and CDR2 SASEGT. DNA for the CDR3: TGTGCCAGCAGATTGACTAGTAACACTGAAGCTTTCTTT. It yields the protein CASRLTSNTEAFF.